A single sample is the source of the 9 T cell receptor beta chains below, sequenced in a study of patients and donors after allogeneic stem cell transplantation. A single record per CDR3 protein comes from TCRdb applying MiXCR to the RT-PCR reads. The sample includes 400,000 to 500,000 distinct CDR3 sequences, roughly 17% of them seen just once. The specimen sequenced was blood, either unsorted or a sorted T cell fraction (not recorded which). The receptors stem from a human donor who was either an allogeneic HSCT recipient or a stem cell or donor lymphocyte infusion donor (not recorded which). It is not recorded whose cells these are; they may come from a transplant donor.

This clonotype occurred a few times. This chain links TRBV6-2 or TRBV6-3 with TRBJ2-7, with 8 bases that match TRBD2. CDR3 length: 16 amino acids. The V segment lost 6 bases and the J segment 5 bases; nucleotides outside the gene matches: 15. Looked up from germline, CDR1 is MNHEY and CDR2 is SVGEGT. CDR3: CASRSSGGTLLHEQYF. In nucleotides, the CDR3 is TGTGCCAGCAGGAGTTCGGGGGGGACCCTTCTCCACGAGCAGTACTTC.

This clonotype came up a few times. The gene calls are TRBV7-2 and TRBJ2-7; a weak D match, TRBD2 (5 bases). Germline CDR1 SGHTA, CDR2 FQGNSA. The CDR3 runs to 15 residues. The germline V and J ends were trimmed by 1 base and 1 base, with 11 bases remaining between them. Here the CDR3 DNA reads TGTGCCAGCAGCTTAGAAAAGGGAGTTTCCTACGAGCAGTACTTC. It is translated as CASSLEKGVSYEQYF.

J is TRBJ2-3 and V is TRBV27; D is perhaps TRBD2 (6 bases). The CDR3 covers 15 residues. The germline V and J ends were trimmed by 7 bases and 5 bases, with 19 bases remaining between them. In germline, CDR1 is MNHEY, CDR2 SMNVEV (reference sequence). Here the CDR3 DNA reads TGTGCCAGCAAGGGACTTTCTCTTGCACAAGATACGCAGTATTTT. Protein: CASKGLSLAQDTQYF.

This chain connects TRBV15 to TRBJ2-1; the D gene could be TRBD1 or TRBD2 (5 bases each). The CDR3 sequence is 15 residues long. Germline-derived CDR1 and CDR2 are LNHNV and YYDKDF (reference sequence). Trimming removed 5 bases at V and 5 bases at J, with 16 bases between. As DNA, the CDR3 is TGTGCCACCAGCGTGCCGGGACGGTTTAACAATGAGCAGTTCTTC. The encoded protein is CATSVPGRFNNEQFF.

CDR3 loop: CASSPHQAAVNNEQFF. The CDR3 nucleotides are TGTGCCAGCTCACCACATCAGGCCGCAGTTAACAATGAGCAGTTCTTC. V is TRBV18 and J is TRBJ2-1; D call uncertain. With 1 base removed from V and 5 bases from J, the gap between germline ends came to 15 bases. Looked up from germline, CDR1 is KGHSH and CDR2 is LQKENI. The CDR3 loop spans 16 amino acids. Using reference TRBV18 and TRBJ2-1 for the parts outside the CDR3, the full variable domain is NAGVMQNPRHLVRRRGQEARLRCSPMKGHSHVYWYRQLPEEGLKFMVYLQKENIIDESGMPKERFSAEFPKEGPSILRIQQVVRGDSAAYFCASSPHQAAVNNEQFFGPGTRLTVL.

In nucleotides, the CDR3 is TGTGCCAGCAGCTTCAGGGCTGAGACCCAGTACTTC. It is translated as CASSFRAETQYF. The rearrangement links TRBV7-9 to TRBJ2-5; a possible D gene is TRBD1 (5 bases). Germline V gives CDR1 SEHNR, CDR2 FQNEAQ (reference sequence). V lost 3 bases to trimming and J lost 5 bases, with 7 bases between them. The CDR3 has 12 residues.

The chain joins TRBV20-1 to TRBJ1-1; D is unresolved. CDR3 size: 13 residues. V gave up 3 bases and J gave up 1 base, with 9 bases separating them. Looked up from germline, CDR1 is DFQATT and CDR2 is SNEGSKA (reference sequence). The CDR3, as DNA: TGCAGTGCTAGGGAGGGCTCGAACACTGAAGCTTTCTTT. Translated, it gives CSAREGSNTEAFF.

This clonotype was seen only a few times. In nucleotides, the CDR3 is TGTGCCAGCAGCCAAGGGCAGGGGATATTAAATGAAAAACTGTTTTTT. This translates into CASSQGQGILNEKLFF. The chain is built from TRBV3-1 and TRBJ1-4; TRBD1 might be the D (6 bases). This CDR3 has 16 residues. Germline values: CDR1 LGHDT, CDR2 YNNKEL (reference sequence). The ends were cut back, 1 base at V and 5 bases at J, with 14 bases in the middle.

The V and J genes are TRBV4-1 and TRBJ2-4; no definite D call. The CDR3 is made up of 15 amino acids. The V end was cut by 4 bases, the J end by 0 bases, with 10 bases between. Germline values: CDR1 MGHRA, CDR2 YSYEKL. The DNA of the CDR3 is TGCGCCAGCAGCCCCCTCGGAGAAGCCAAAAACATTCAGTACTTC. This encodes CASSPLGEAKNIQYF.